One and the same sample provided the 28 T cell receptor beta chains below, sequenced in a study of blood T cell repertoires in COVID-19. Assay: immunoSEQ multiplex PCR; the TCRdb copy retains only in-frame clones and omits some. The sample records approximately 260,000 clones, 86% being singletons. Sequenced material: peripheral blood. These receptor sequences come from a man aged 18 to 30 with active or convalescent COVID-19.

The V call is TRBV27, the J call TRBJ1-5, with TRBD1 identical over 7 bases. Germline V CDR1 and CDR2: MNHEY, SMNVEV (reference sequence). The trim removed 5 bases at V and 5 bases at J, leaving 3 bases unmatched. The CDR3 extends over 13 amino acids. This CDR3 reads CASSPTGYQPQHF. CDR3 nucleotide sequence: TGTGCCAGCAGTCCGACAGGGTATCAGCCCCAGCATTTT.

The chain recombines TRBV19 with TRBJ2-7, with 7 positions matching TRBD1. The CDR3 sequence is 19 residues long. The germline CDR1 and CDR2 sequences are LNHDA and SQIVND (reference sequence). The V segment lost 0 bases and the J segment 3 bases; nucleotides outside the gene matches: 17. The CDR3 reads CASSIDLRGWGTEDYEQYF. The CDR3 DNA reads TGTGCCAGTAGTATAGATCTGAGAGGTTGGGGGACAGAGGACTACGAGCAGTACTTC.

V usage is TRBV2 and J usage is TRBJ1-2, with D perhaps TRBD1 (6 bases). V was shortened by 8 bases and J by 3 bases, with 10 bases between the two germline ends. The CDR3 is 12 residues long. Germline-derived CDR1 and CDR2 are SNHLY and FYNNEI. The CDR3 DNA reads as TGTGCCAGCCGGGACAATGACTATGGCTACACCTTC. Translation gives CASRDNDYGYTF.

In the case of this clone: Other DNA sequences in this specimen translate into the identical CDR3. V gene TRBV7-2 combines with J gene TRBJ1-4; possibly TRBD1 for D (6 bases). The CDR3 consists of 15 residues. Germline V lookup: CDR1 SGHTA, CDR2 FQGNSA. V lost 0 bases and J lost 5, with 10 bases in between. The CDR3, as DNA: TGTGCCAGCAGCTTAGCAGGACAGCTGAATGAAAAACTGTTTTTT. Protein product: CASSLAGQLNEKLFF.

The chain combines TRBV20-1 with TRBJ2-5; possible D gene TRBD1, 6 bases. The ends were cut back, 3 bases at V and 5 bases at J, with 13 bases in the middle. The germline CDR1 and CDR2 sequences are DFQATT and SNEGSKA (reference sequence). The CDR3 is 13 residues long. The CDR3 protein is CSASFRGRETQYF. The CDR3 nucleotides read TGCAGTGCTAGTTTCAGGGGCCGGGAGACCCAGTACTTC.

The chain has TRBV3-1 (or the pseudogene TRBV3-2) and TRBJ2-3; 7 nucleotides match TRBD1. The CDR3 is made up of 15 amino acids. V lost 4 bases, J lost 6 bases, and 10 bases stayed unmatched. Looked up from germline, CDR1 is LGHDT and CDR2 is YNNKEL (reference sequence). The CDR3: CASSPGTDNTDTQYF. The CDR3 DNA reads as TGTGCCAGCAGCCCGGGGACAGACAACACCGATACGCAGTATTTT.

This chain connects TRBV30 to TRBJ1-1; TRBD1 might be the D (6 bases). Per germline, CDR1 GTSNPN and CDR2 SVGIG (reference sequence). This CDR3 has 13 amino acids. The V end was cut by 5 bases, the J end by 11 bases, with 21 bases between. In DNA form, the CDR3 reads TGTGCCTGGTTAAGAGGGTCAGGGGAGGGGGCTTTCTTT. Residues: CAWLRGSGEGAFF.

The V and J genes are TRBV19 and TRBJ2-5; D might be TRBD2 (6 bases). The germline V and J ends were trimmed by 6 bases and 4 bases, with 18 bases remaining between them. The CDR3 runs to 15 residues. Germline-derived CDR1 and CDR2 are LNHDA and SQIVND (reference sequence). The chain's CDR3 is CASSRRPGLGETQYF. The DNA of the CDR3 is TGTGCCAGTAGCCGCCGACCGGGACTTGGAGAGACCCAGTACTTC.

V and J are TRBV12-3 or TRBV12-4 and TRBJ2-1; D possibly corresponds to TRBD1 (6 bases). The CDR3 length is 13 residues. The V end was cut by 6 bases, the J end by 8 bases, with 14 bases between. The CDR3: CASSVQGLDEQFF. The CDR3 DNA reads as TGTGCCAGCAGCGTACAGGGCCTAGATGAGCAGTTCTTC.

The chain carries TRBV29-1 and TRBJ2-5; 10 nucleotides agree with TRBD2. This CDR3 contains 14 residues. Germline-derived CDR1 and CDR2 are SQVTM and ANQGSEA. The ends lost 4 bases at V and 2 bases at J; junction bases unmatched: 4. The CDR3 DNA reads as TGCAGCGTTGGACTAGCGGGTTTACAAGAGACCCAGTACTTC. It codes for CSVGLAGLQETQYF.

CDR3 sequence (DNA): TGCGCCAGCACCCCAGTCCTGGAGTATGGCTACACCTTC. Translated: CASTPVLEYGYTF. The rearrangement links TRBV10-2 to TRBJ1-2; D not certain. The CDR3 is 13 residues long. Trimming removed 7 bases from V and 5 bases from J, with 14 bases in between. CDR1 is WSHSY and CDR2 is SAAADI in the germline V gene.

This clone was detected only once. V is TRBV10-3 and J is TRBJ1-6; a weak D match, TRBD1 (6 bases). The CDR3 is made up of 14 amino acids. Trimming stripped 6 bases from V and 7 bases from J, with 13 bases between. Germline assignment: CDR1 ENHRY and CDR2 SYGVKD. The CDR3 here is CAIRLQTGNSPLHF. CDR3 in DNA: TGTGCCATCAGACTGCAAACAGGGAATTCACCCCTCCACTTT.

CDR3 bases: TGTGCCAGCAGTGAAACGCTTAGCTCCTACGAGCAGTACTTC. Translation: CASSETLSSYEQYF. The chain has TRBV2 and TRBJ2-7, with unresolved D. The germline V gene encodes CDR1 SNHLY and CDR2 FYNNEI. The length of the CDR3 is 14 residues. The V gene lost 2 bases and the J gene lost 0 bases, with 8 bases spanning the gap.

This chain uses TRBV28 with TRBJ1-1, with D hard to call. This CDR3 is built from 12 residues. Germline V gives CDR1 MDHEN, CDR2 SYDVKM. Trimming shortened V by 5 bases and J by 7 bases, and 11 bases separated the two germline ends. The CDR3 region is CASSLNEYEAFF. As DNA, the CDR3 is TGTGCCAGCAGTCTGAATGAGTATGAAGCTTTCTTT.

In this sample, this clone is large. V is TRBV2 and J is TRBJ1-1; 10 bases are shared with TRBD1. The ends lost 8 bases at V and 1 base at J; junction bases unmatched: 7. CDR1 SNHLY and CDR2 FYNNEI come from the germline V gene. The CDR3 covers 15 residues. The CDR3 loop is CASQPRTGGNTEAFF. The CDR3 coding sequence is TGTGCCAGCCAGCCCCGGACAGGGGGGAACACTGAAGCTTTCTTT.

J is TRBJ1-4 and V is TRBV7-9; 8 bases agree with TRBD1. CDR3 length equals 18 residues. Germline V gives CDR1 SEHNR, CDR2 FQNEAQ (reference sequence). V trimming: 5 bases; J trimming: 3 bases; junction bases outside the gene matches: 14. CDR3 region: CASSGQGARKGANEKLFF. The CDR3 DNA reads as TGTGCCAGCAGCGGTCAGGGGGCGAGAAAGGGAGCTAATGAAAAACTGTTTTTT.

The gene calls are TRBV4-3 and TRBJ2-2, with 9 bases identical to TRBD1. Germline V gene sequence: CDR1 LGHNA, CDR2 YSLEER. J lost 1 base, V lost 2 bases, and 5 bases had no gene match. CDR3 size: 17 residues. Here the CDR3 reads CASSQIQGAGNTGELFF. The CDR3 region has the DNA TGCGCCAGCAGCCAAATACAGGGGGCAGGGAACACCGGGGAGCTGTTTTTT.

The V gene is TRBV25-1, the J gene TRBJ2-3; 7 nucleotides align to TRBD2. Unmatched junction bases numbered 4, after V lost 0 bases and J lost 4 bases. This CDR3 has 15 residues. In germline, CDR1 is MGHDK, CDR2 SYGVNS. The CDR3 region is CASSEYTLAADTQYF. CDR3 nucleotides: TGTGCCAGCAGTGAATATACGCTAGCGGCAGATACGCAGTATTTT.

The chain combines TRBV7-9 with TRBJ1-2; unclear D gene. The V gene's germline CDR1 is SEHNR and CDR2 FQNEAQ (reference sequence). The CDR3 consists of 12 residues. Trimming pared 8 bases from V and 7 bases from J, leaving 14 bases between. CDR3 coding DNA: TGTGCCAGCCTTGGGAGCGGAGGTGGCTACACCTTC. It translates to CASLGSGGGYTF.

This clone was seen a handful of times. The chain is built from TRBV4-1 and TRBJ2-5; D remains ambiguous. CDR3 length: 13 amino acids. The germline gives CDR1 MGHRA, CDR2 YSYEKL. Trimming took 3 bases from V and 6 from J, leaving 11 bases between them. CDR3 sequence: CASSHLDPKTQYF. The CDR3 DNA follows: TGCGCCAGCAGCCACCTAGACCCCAAGACCCAGTACTTC.

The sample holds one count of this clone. As DNA, the CDR3 is TGTGCCAGTGGACACAACTCCTACGAGCAGTACTTC. Its translation is CASGHNSYEQYF. The rearrangement uses TRBV27 and TRBJ2-7, with D possibly being TRBD1 (5 bases). The CDR3 length is 12 residues. Germline assignment: CDR1 MNHEY and CDR2 SMNVEV (reference sequence). V was trimmed by 9 bases and J by 0 bases, leaving 9 bases between them.

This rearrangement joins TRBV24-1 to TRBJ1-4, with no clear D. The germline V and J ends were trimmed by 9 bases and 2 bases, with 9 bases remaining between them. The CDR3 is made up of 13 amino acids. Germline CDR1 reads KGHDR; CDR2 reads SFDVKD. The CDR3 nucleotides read TGTGCCACCTCGGGGTCCACTAATGAAAAACTGTTTTTT. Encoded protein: CATSGSTNEKLFF.

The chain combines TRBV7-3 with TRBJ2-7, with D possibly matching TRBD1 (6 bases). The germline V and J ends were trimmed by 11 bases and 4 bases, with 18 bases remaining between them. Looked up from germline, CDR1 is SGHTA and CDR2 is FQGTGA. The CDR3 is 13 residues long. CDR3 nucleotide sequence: TGTGCCTCAGCACCGGACAGACATTACGAGCAGTACTTC. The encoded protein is CASAPDRHYEQYF.

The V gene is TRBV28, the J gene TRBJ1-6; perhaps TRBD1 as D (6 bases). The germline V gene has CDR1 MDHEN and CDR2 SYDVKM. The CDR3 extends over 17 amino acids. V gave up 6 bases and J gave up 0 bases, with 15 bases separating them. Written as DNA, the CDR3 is TGTGCCAGCAGGGAAACGGGACACAGCTCCTATAATTCACCCCTCCACTTT. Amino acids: CASRETGHSSYNSPLHF.

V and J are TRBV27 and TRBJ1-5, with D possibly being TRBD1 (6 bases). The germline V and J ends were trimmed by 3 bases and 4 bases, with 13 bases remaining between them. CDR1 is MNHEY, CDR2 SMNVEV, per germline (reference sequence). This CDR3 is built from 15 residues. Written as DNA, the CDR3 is TGTGCCAGCAGTTTGCAGGGGAAGGTTAATCAGCCCCAGCATTTT. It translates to CASSLQGKVNQPQHF.

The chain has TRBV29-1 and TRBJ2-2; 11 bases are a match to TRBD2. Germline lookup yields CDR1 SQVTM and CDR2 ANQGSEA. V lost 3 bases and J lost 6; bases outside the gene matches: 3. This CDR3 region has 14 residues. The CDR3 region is CSVETSGTSGELFF. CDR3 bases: TGCAGCGTTGAGACTAGCGGGACGTCCGGGGAGCTGTTTTTT.

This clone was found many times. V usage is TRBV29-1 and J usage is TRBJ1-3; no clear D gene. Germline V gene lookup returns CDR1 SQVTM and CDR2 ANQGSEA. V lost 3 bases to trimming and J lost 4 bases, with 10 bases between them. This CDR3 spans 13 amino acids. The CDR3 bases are TGCAGCGTTGATAGCCCTCTCGGAAACACCATATATTTT. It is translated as CSVDSPLGNTIYF. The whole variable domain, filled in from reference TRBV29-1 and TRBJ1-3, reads SAVISQKPSRDICQRGTSLTIQCQVDSQVTMMFWYRQQPGQSLTLIATANQGSEATYESGFVIDKFPISRPNLTFSTLTVSNMSPEDSSIYLCSVDSPLGNTIYFGEGSWLTVV.

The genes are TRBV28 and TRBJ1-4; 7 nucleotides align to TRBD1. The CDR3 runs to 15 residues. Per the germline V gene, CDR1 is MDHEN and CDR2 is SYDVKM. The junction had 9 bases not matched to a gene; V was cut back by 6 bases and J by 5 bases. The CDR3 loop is CASRGSDRANEKLFF. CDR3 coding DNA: TGTGCCAGCAGGGGCTCCGACAGGGCAAATGAAAAACTGTTTTTT.